The next 10 T cell receptor beta chains were all read from a single sample in a study of identical twins (dated by TCRdb to about 2016). Library preparation was by 5' RACE. Sequencing relied on an Illumina HiSeq 2000. TCRdb redid the processing of the public reads, applying fastp at Q25 and MiXCR, and retained in-frame beta chains. Rows matching on CDR3 protein sequence are summarized as one entry with the most common DNA and genes. This sample holds 120,000 to 150,000 distinct CDR3 sequences; roughly 3.5% were observed only once. The ten largest clones represent around 8.1% of the sample. Sequenced input: memory T cells sorted from blood. Read against the paper, the sample's cell subset or site label means: CD45RO+ enriched T cells. All receptors derive from a young man in good health.

This clonotype was recorded many times. This chain uses TRBV7-3 with TRBJ2-1, with TRBD2 matching over 11 bases. Looked up from germline, CDR1 is SGHTA and CDR2 is FQGTGA. V was pared by 0 bases and J by 10 bases, with 5 bases of the junction left unmatched. The CDR3 has 15 residues. The CDR3 here is CASSLTSGRAEEQFF. The CDR3 nucleotides read TGTGCCAGCAGCTTAACTAGCGGGAGGGCCGAAGAGCAGTTCTTC.

This clonotype showed up many times. The rearrangement uses TRBV20-1 and TRBJ2-5; 9 bases line up with TRBD2. In germline, CDR1 is DFQATT, CDR2 SNEGSKA (reference sequence). The V gene end was trimmed by 1 base and the J gene end by 1 base; junction bases not matched to a gene: 7. This CDR3 is 16 amino acids long. CDR3 sequence: CSARGHLLAGQETQYF. CDR3 bases: TGCAGTGCTAGAGGTCATCTACTAGCGGGCCAAGAGACCCAGTACTTC.

This clonotype was counted at least ten times. The gene calls are TRBV5-6 and TRBJ1-2, with TRBD1 as a possible D gene (5 bases). Germline V gives CDR1 SGHDT, CDR2 YYEEEE. The V and J ends lost 5 bases and 4 bases respectively, with 15 bases between them. This CDR3 spans 14 amino acids. The CDR3 sequence is CASRGDRRRYGYTF. The DNA for the CDR3 is TGTGCCAGCAGGGGTGACAGAAGGCGCTATGGCTACACCTTC.

Many counts were recorded for this clonotype. J is TRBJ1-6 and V is TRBV20-1; D might be TRBD1 (5 bases). Trimming pared 3 bases from V and 7 bases from J, leaving 13 bases between. Germline V gene lookup returns CDR1 DFQATT and CDR2 SNEGSKA (reference sequence). The CDR3 consists of 14 residues. The CDR3 reads CSASWRDVNSPLHF. The DNA of the CDR3 is TGCAGTGCTAGTTGGAGGGACGTAAATTCACCCCTCCACTTT.

This clonotype showed up many times. V gene TRBV3-1 combines with J gene TRBJ1-1; 9 bases line up with TRBD1. CDR1 and CDR2 from the germline V gene are LGHDT and YNNKEL (reference sequence). This CDR3 has 15 amino acids. V lost 3 bases to trimming and J lost 6 bases; unmatched junction nucleotides: 8. CDR3 residues: CASSHLTGGTSEAFF. As DNA, the CDR3 is TGTGCCAGCAGCCACCTCACAGGGGGCACCTCTGAAGCTTTCTTT.

This clonotype has a count of ten or more. The chain recombines TRBV6-1 with TRBJ2-5; D gene uncertain. With 6 bases removed from V and 5 bases from J, the gap between germline ends came to 16 bases. Germline V CDR1 and CDR2: MNHNS, SASEGT. CDR3 length equals 14 residues. DNA of the CDR3: TGTGCCAGCAGGCCTCTGTTCACCGGGGAGACCCAGTACTTC. Encoded protein: CASRPLFTGETQYF.

This clonotype was detected ten times or more. V usage is TRBV6-1 and J usage is TRBJ2-7; 9 bases fit TRBD1. CDR1 MNHNS and CDR2 SASEGT come from the germline V gene. CDR3 length: 13 amino acids. J gave up 4 bases and V 8 bases, and 6 bases lay outside the gene matches. CDR3: CASGTGNRYEQYF. Here the CDR3 DNA reads TGTGCCAGCGGGACAGGGAATCGGTACGAGCAGTACTTC.

This clonotype was recorded at least ten times. This chain uses TRBV3-1 with TRBJ2-3; D is possibly TRBD2 (6 bases). The V end lost 2 bases, the J end lost 6 bases, and 15 bases lay between the germline ends. Germline V gene lookup returns CDR1 LGHDT and CDR2 YNNKEL (reference sequence). The CDR3 is made up of 15 amino acids. The CDR3 nucleotides read TGTGCCAGCAGCCAAATTTCGGGACTGAGGGATACGCAGTATTTT. Its translation is CASSQISGLRDTQYF.

In DNA form, the CDR3 reads TGTGCCAGCAGCTTAACGAAGGGCGGGCCGTCGTTAAATGAGCAGTTCTTC. It encodes CASSLTKGGPSLNEQFF. This chain joins TRBV7-3 and TRBJ2-1; D perhaps matches TRBD2 (5 bases). Germline CDR1 reads SGHTA; CDR2 reads FQGTGA. This CDR3 has 17 residues. Trimming removed 0 bases at V and 7 bases at J, with 19 bases between.

This clonotype was observed at least ten times. The chain combines TRBV5-1 with TRBJ2-1, with 7 bases aligning to TRBD2. V shed 3 bases, J shed 3 bases, and the junction held 6 bases outside the gene matches. Germline lookup yields CDR1 SGHRS and CDR2 YFSETQ. The CDR3 consists of 15 residues. The CDR3 sequence: CASSSNPGGYNEQFF. The CDR3 DNA follows: TGCGCCAGCAGCTCCAACCCGGGAGGCTACAATGAGCAGTTCTTC.